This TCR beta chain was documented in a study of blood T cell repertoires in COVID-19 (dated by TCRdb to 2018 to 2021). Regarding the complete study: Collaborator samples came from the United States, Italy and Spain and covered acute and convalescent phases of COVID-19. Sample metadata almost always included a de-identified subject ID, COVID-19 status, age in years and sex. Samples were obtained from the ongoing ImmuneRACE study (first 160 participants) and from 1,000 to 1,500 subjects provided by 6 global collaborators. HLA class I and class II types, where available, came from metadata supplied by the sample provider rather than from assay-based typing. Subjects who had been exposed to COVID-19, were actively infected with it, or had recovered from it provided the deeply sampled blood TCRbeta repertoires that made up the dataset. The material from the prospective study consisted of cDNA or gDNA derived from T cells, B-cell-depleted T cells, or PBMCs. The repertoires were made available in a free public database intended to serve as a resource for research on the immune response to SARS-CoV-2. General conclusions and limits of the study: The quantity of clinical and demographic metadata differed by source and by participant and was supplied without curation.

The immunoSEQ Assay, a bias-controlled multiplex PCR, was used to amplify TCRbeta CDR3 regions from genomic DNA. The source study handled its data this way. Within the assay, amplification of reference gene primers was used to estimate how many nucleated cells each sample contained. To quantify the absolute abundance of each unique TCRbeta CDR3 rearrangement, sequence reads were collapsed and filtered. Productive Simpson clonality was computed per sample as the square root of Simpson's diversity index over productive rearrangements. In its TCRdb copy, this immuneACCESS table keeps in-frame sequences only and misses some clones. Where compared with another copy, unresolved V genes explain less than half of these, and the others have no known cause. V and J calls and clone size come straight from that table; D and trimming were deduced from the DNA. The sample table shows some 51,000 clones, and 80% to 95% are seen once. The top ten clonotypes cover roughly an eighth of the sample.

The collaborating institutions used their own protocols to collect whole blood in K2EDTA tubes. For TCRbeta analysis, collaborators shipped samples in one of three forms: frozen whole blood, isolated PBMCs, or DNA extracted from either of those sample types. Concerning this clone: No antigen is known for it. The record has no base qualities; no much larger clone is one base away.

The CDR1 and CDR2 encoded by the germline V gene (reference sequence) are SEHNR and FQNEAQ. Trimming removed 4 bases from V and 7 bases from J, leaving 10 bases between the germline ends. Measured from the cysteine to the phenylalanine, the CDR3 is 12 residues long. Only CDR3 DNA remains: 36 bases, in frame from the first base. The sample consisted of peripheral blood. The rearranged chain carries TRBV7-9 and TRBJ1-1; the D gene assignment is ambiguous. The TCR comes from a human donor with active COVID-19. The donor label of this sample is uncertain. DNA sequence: TGTGCCAGCAGCTACACCGCGGGTGAAGCTTTCTTT. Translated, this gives CASSYTAGEAFF. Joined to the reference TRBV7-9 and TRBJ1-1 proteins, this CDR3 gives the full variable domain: DTGVSQNPRHKITKRGQNVTFRCDPISEHNRLYWYRQTLGQGPEFLTYFQNEAQLEKSRLLSDRFSAERPKGSFSTLEIQRTEQGDSAMYLCASSYTAGEAFFGQGTRLTVV.